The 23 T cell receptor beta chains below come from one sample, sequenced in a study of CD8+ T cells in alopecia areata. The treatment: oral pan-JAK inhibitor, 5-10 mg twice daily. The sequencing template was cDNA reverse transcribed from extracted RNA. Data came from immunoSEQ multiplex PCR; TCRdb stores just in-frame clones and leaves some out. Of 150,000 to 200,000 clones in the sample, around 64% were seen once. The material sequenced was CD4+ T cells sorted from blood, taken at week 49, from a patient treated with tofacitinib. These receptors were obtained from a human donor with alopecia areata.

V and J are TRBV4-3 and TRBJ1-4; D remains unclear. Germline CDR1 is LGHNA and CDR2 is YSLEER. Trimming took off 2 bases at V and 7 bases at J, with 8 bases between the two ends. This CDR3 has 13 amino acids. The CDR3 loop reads CASSQLLAEKLFF. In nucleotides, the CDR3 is TGCGCCAGCAGCCAACTATTAGCTGAAAAACTGTTTTTT.

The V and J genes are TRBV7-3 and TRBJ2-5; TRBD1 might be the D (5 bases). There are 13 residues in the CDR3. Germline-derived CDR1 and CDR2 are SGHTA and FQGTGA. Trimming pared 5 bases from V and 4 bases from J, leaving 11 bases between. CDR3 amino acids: CASSPGYGETQYF. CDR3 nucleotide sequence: TGTGCCAGCAGCCCAGGGTACGGAGAGACCCAGTACTTC.

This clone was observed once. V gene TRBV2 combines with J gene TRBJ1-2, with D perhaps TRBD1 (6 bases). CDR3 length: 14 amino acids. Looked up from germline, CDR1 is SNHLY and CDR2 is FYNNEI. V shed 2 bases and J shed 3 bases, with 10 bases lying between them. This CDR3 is CASSETGGDYGYTF. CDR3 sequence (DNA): TGTGCCAGCAGTGAAACCGGGGGCGACTATGGCTACACCTTC. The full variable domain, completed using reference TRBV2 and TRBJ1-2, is EPEVTQTPSHQVTQMGQEVILRCVPISNHLYFYWYRQILGQKVEFLVSFYNNEISEKSEIFDDQFSVERPDGSNFTLKIRSTKLEDSAMYFCASSETGGDYGYTFGSGTRLTVV.

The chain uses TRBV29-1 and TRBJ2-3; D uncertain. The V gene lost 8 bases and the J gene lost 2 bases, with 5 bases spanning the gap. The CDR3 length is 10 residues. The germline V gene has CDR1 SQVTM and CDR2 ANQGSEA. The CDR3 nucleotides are TGCAGCACAGACACAGATACGCAGTATTTT. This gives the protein CSTDTDTQYF.

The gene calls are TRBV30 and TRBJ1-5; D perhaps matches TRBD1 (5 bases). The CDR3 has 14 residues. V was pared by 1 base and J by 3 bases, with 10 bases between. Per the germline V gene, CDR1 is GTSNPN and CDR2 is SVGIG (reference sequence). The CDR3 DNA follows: TGTGCCTGGAGTGGACAGCCCGACAATCAGCCCCAGCATTTT. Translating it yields CAWSGQPDNQPQHF.

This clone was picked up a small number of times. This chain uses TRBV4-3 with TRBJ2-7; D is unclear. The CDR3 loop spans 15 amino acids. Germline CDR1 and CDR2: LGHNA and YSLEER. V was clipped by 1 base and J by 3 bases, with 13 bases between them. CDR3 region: CASSQGVGLDYEQYF. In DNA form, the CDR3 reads TGCGCCAGCAGCCAAGGGGTAGGGTTAGACTACGAGCAGTACTTC.

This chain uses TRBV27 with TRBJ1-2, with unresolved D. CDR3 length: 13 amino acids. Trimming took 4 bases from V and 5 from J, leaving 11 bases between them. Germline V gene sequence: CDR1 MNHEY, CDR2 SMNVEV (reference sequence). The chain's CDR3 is CASSSHGSYGYTF. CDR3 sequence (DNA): TGTGCCAGCAGTTCTCACGGATCATATGGCTACACCTTC.

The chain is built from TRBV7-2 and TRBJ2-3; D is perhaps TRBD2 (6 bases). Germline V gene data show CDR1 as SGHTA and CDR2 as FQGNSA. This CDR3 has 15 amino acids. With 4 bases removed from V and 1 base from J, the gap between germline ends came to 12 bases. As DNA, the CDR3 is TGTGCCAGCAGCTCGGGACTGGGGGGCACAGATACGCAGTATTTT. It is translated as CASSSGLGGTDTQYF.

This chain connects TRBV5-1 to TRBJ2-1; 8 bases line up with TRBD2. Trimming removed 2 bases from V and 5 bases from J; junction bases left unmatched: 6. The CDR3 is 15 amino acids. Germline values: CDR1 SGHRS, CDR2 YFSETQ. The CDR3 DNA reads TGCGCCAGCAGCTTATTTAGCGGGGTAAACAATGAGCAGTTCTTC. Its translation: CASSLFSGVNNEQFF.

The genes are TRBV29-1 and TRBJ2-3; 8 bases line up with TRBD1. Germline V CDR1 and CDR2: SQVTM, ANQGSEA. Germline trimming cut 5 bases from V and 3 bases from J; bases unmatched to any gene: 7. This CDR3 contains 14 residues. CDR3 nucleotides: TGCAGCGTTACGGACAGGGTTAGTACAGATACGCAGTATTTT. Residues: CSVTDRVSTDTQYF.

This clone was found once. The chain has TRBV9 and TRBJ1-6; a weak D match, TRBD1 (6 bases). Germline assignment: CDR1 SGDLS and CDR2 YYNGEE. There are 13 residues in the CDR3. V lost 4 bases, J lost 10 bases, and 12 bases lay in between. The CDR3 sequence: CASSPEGGSPLHF. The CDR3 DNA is TGTGCCAGCAGCCCGGAGGGGGGATCACCCCTCCACTTT.

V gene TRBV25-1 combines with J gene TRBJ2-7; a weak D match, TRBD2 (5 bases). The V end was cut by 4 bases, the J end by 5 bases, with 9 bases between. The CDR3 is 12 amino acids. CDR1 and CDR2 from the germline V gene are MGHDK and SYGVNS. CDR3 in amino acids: CASSAIGDEQYF. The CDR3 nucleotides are TGTGCCAGCAGTGCTATCGGGGACGAGCAGTACTTC.

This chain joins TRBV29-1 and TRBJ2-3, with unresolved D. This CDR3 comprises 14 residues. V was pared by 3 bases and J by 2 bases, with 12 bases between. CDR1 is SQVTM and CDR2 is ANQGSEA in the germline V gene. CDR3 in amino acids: CSVEGLANTDTQYF. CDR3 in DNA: TGCAGCGTTGAGGGGTTGGCGAACACAGATACGCAGTATTTT.

DNA for the CDR3: TGTGCCAGCAGCGGAGACAGGGTGGCATCCTACGAGCAGTACTTC. This gives the protein CASSGDRVASYEQYF. The chain employs TRBV7-2 and TRBJ2-7; 7 nucleotides match TRBD1. J lost 1 base, V lost 5 bases, and 8 bases had no gene match. The CDR3 spans 15 residues. Germline values: CDR1 SGHTA, CDR2 FQGNSA.

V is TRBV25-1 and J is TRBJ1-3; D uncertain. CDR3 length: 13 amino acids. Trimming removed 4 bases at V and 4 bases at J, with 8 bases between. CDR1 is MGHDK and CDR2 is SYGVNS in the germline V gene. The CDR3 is CASSAGRGNTIYF. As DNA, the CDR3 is TGTGCCAGCAGTGCTGGACGGGGAAACACCATATATTTT.

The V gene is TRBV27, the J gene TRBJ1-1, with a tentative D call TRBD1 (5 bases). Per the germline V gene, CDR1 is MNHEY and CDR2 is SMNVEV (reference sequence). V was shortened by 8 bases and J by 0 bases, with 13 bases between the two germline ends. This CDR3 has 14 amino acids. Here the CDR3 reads CASGGGSMNTEAFF. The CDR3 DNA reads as TGTGCCAGCGGGGGAGGGTCTATGAACACTGAAGCTTTCTTT.

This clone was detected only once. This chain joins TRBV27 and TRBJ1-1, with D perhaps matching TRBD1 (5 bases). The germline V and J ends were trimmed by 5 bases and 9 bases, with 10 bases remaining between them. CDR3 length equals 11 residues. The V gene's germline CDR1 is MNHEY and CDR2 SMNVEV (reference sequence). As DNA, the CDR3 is TGTGCCAGCAGTGGCAGGGACCAAGCTTTCTTT. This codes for CASSGRDQAFF.

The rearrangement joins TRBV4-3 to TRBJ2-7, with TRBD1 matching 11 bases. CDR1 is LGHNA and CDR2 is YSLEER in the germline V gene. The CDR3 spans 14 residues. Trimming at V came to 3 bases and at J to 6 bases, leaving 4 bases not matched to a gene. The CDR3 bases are TGCGCCAGCAGCCACCCCGGACAGGGGGCCGAGCAGTACTTC. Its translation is CASSHPGQGAEQYF.

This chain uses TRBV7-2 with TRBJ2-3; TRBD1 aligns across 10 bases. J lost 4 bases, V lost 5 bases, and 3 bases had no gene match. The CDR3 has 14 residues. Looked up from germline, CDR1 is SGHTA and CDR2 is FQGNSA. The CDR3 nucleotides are TGTGCCAGCAGCGGCGGGACAGGGGCAGATACGCAGTATTTT. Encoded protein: CASSGGTGADTQYF.

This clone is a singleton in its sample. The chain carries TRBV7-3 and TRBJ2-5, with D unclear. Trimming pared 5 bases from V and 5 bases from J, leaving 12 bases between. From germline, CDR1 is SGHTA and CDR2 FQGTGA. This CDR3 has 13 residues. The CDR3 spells CASSRSTEETQYF. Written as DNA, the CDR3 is TGTGCCAGCAGCCGGTCTACCGAGGAGACCCAGTACTTC.

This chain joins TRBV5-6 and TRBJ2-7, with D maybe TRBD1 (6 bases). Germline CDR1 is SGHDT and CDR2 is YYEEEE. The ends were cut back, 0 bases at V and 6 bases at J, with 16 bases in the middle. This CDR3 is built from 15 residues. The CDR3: CASSLAQGSFPEQYF. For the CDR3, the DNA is TGTGCCAGCAGCTTGGCTCAGGGGTCGTTCCCCGAGCAGTACTTC.

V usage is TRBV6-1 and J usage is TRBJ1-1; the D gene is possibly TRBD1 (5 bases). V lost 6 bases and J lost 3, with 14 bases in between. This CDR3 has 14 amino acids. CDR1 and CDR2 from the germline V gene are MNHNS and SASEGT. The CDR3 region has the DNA TGTGCCAGCAGGGAGGCGGGACGGGACACTGAAGCTTTCTTT. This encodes CASREAGRDTEAFF.

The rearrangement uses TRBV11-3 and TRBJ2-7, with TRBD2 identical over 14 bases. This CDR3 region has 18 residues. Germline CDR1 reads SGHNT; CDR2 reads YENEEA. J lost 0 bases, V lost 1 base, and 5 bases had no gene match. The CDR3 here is CASSLGLAGGFSSYEQYF. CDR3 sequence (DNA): TGTGCCAGCAGCTTAGGACTAGCGGGGGGGTTCAGCTCCTACGAGCAGTACTTC.